The rows below give T cell receptor beta chains drawn from one sample of a study of Ad26.COV2.S vaccination and SARS-CoV-2 variants. Only in-frame clones appear in the TCRdb table, and some are missing; sequencing was by immunoSEQ multiplex PCR. The table shows 300,000 to 400,000 clones, with around nine tenths occurring only once. Source: peripheral blood, taken in a trial of Ad26.COV2.S vaccine versus placebo. Every receptor here comes from a person aged 18 to 59 who received the Ad26.COV2.S COVID-19 vaccine or a placebo. CDR3s include the opening cysteine and the closing phenylalanine or tryptophan. The D gene is left open where the match is weak. Rows give clone size only sometimes, using once, few, many, or a class for an expanded clone.

d_call j_call clone_size v_call cdr3_aa cdr3_nt
- TRBJ1-1 few TRBV29-1 CSAARQPFGSTEAFF TGCAGCGCCGCTCGACAGCCCTTCGGGAGCACTGAAGCTTTCTTT
- TRBJ1-3 - TRBV29-1 CSVEVNSGNTIYF TGCAGCGTTGAGGTTAACTCTGGAAACACCATATATTTT
- TRBJ1-1 - TRBV4-1 CASSQDVMNTEAFF TGCGCCAGCAGCCAAGATGTCATGAACACTGAAGCTTTCTTT
- TRBJ1-2 - TRBV7-9 CASSLPTGRDYGYTF TGTGCCAGCAGCCTTCCGACAGGTCGAGACTATGGCTACACCTTC
- TRBJ2-2 - TRBV2 CASSNSRGGELFF TGTGCCAGCAGCAATTCTAGGGGCGGGGAGCTGTTTTTT
TRBD2 TRBJ2-1 - TRBV6-2/TRBV6-3 CASSPPGLASYNEQFF TGTGCCAGCAGCCCTCCGGGACTAGCGAGCTACAATGAGCAGTTCTTC
- TRBJ1-2 - TRBV6-6 CASREEYGYTF TGTGCCAGCAGGGAAGAATATGGCTACACCTTC
TRBD1 TRBJ1-1 - TRBV30 CAWSVDRGTNTEAFF TGTGCCTGGAGTGTAGACAGGGGCACGAACACTGAAGCTTTCTTT
- TRBJ1-5 - TRBV3-1/TRBV3-2 CASNAQENQPQHF TGTGCCAGCAACGCTCAGGAGAATCAGCCCCAGCATTTT
TRBD1 TRBJ1-1 - TRBV5-1 CASSPGNRGRQTEAFF TGCGCCAGCAGCCCCGGTAACAGGGGGCGCCAAACTGAAGCTTTCTTT
- TRBJ2-2 - TRBV5-6 CASSLGVPSRELFF TGTGCCAGCAGCTTGGGGGTCCCAAGCCGGGAGCTGTTTTTT
- TRBJ2-2 - TRBV6-2/TRBV6-3 CASSASRTGELFF TGTGCCAGCAGTGCCTCTCGCACCGGGGAGCTGTTTTTT
- TRBJ2-7 - TRBV7-9 CASRAREVYEQYF TGTGCCAGCAGGGCCAGGGAAGTCTACGAGCAGTACTTC
- TRBJ2-1 once TRBV5-4 CASSPGAGSLYNEQFF TGTGCCAGCAGCCCGGGGGCAGGATCCCTCTACAATGAGCAGTTCTTC
TRBD1 TRBJ1-2 few TRBV5-4 CASSLETGGIGYTF TGTGCCAGCAGCTTGGAGACAGGGGGCATTGGCTACACCTTC
TRBD2 TRBJ2-1 - TRBV11-2 CASSLRRGGNDEQFF TGTGCCAGCAGCTTACGCCGGGGGGGCAACGATGAGCAGTTCTTC
TRBD2 TRBJ2-1 - TRBV2 CASSLTSGGADEQFF TGTGCCAGCAGTCTCACTAGCGGGGGGGCCGATGAGCAGTTCTTC